This T cell receptor beta chain was captured by sequencing in a study of Graves' ophthalmopathy and Graves' hyperthyroidism. TCR beta CDR3 amplification used RNA transcripts. HTBI primers were used in a first-round RT-PCR, which preceded a second-round multiplex PCR. A single record per CDR3 protein comes from TCRdb applying MiXCR to the multiplex PCR reads. The sample has around 1,200,000 distinct CDR3 sequences, around a third seen once. The receptor was derived from an adult man with Graves' hyperthyroidism. What was sequenced was peripheral blood or thyroid tissue (not recorded which).

The CDR3 reads CAGYRDRGEAGELFF. In DNA form, the CDR3 reads TGCGCCGGCTACCGGGACAGGGGGGAGGCCGGGGAGCTGTTTTTT. The rearrangement uses TRBV5-1 and TRBJ2-2, with 11 bases matching TRBD1. The V gene end was trimmed by 10 bases and the J gene end by 6 bases; junction bases not matched to a gene: 11. The length of the CDR3 is 15 residues. The germline V gene has CDR1 SGHRS and CDR2 YFSETQ.